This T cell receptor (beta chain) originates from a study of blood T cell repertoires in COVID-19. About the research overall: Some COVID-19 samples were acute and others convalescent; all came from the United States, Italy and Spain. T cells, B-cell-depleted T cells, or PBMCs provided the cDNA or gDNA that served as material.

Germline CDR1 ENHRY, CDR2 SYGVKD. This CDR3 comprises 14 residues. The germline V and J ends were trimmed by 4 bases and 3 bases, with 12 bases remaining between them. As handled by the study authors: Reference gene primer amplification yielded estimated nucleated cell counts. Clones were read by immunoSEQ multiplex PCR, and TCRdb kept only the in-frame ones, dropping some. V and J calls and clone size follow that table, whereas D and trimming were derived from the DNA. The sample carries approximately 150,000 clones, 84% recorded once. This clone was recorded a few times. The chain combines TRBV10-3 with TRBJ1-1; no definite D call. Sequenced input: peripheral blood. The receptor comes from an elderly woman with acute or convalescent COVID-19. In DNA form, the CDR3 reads TGTGCCATCAGTGTGTCCGGGAGGGACACTGAAGCTTTCTTT. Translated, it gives CAISVSGRDTEAFF.